This TCR beta chain appears in the sequencing data of a study of blood T cell repertoires in COVID-19. Whole-study context: The study drew acute and convalescent COVID-19 samples from the United States, Italy and Spain. The analysed material was cDNA or gDNA that came from T cells, B-cell-depleted T cells, or PBMCs.

Germline V gives CDR1 MNHNY, CDR2 SVGAGI (reference sequence). Between the trimmed V and J ends, which lost 0 bases and 5 bases, there was a span of 13 bases. The length of the CDR3 is 16 residues. This clone was seen at least ten times. Original analysis: By means of reference gene primer amplification, nucleated cell counts were estimated. Data came from immunoSEQ multiplex PCR; TCRdb stores just in-frame clones and leaves some out. The DNA gave D and trimming, while V, J and clone size come from that table. The table lists 150,000 to 200,000 clones, around 80% of them singletons. The chain combines TRBV6-6 with TRBJ2-2, with D unclear. The receptor's source is a man aged 60 to 75 with acute or convalescent COVID-19. The sequenced sample was peripheral blood. CDR3 DNA: TGTGCCAGCAGTTACTCGACGGGTGGCGTGACCGGGGAGCTGTTTTTT. Protein: CASSYSTGGVTGELFF.